These 8 T cell receptor beta chains came from one sample sequenced in a study of monozygotic twins with inflammatory bowel disease. One entry per CDR3 protein, without DNA, is what TCRdb gives after re-calling the 5' RACE reads. This table lists approximately 210,000 distinct CDR3 sequences. The sample comprised blood. Every receptor here comes from a human donor with ulcerative colitis or Crohn's disease, or a healthy co-twin of an affected twin (not recorded which).

The genes are TRBV9 and TRBJ2-1; TCRdb designates TRBD2, a call that cannot be tested without DNA. This CDR3 has 13 residues. The V gene's germline CDR1 is SGDLS and CDR2 YYNGEE. CDR3 sequence reads: CASSPDSGGGQFF. Based on the CDR3 plus reference TRBV9 and TRBJ2-1, the full variable domain is DSGVTQTPKHLITATGQRVTLRCSPRSGDLSVYWYQQSLDQGLQFLIQYYNGEERAKGNILERFSAQQFPDLHSELNLSSLELGDSALYFCASSPDSGGGQFFGPGTRLTVL.

J is TRBJ2-3 and V is TRBV2; TCRdb names TRBD1, which stays unverified in the absence of DNA. The CDR3 totals 15 residues. Per the germline V gene, CDR1 is SNHLY and CDR2 is FYNNEI. The CDR3 loop reads CASSEDRGATDTQYF.

V is TRBV6-1 and J is TRBJ2-4. The CDR3 is 12 residues long. CDR1 and CDR2 (germline): MNHNS, SASEGT. The CDR3 reads CASSPLKNIQYF.

J is TRBJ2-2 and V is TRBV7-7. This CDR3 has 15 amino acids. The germline V gene encodes CDR1 SSHAT and CDR2 FNYEAQ (reference sequence). Here the CDR3 reads CASSLGGRPTGELFF. The complete variable domain, with remaining parts taken from reference TRBV7-7 and TRBJ2-2, reads GAGVSQSPRYKVTKRGQDVTLRCDPISSHATLYWYQQALGQGPEFLTYFNYEAQPDKSGLPSDRFSAERPEGSISTLTIQRTEQRDSAMYRCASSLGGRPTGELFFGEGSRLTVL.

The CDR3 reads CASSLPTSGANNEQFF. The rearrangement uses TRBV5-4 and TRBJ2-1; as DNA is missing, the TRBD2 call by TCRdb cannot be tested. Germline assignment: CDR1 SGHNT and CDR2 YYREEE (reference sequence). This CDR3 has 16 residues.

This chain joins TRBV7-9 and TRBJ2-1; TCRdb returns TRBD2, unconfirmable since there is no DNA. The CDR3 contains 13 residues. Germline-derived CDR1 and CDR2 are SEHNR and FQNEAQ (reference sequence). The CDR3 sequence is CAVPRPSATEQFF.

V and J are TRBV19 and TRBJ2-1; TCRdb picks TRBD2, but there is no DNA to check that call. The CDR3 spans 15 residues. The germline V gene encodes CDR1 LNHDA and CDR2 SQIVND (reference sequence). The CDR3 sequence: CASTPTSGASNEQFF.

The V gene is TRBV5-1, the J gene TRBJ2-2; TCRdb's D call of TRBD1 is untestable without DNA. The CDR3 spans 16 residues. Germline V gene data show CDR1 as SGHRS and CDR2 as YFSETQ. CDR3 residues: CASSFSTGGVPGELFF. Full variable domain (remainder filled in from reference TRBV5-1 and TRBJ2-2): KAGVTQTPRYLIKTRGQQVTLSCSPISGHRSVSWYQQTPGQGLQFLFEYFSETQRNKGNFPGRFSGRQFSNSRSEMNVSTLELGDSALYLCASSFSTGGVPGELFFGEGSRLTVL.